This T cell receptor beta chain was retrieved from a study of tumor-infiltrating lymphocytes in primary liver carcinoma. A constant-region primer primed TCR beta cDNA synthesis from about 530 ng of total RNA. The TCR beta library was amplified through three nested multiplex PCR rounds in a modified ARM-PCR procedure. A C-beta reverse primer and TRBV1-TRBV30 forward primers served in each of the first two PCR rounds, at 9 to 11 cycles apiece. Each CDR3 protein is one row after TCRdb ran MiXCR on the multiplex PCR reads. The profile shows about 84,000 distinct CDR3 sequences, 55% to 85% of them singletons. As concerns this clonotype: Its antigen remains unidentified. At one end the junction does not follow the germline gene, possibly because of a read error.

General study results and limits: It was in tumors, not blood, that the top-250-clone fraction was significantly higher (p = 0.039).

Germline loops: CDR1 MNHNS, CDR2 SASEGT. The CDR3 is 14 amino acids. Both RNA and DNA were isolated together from roughly 20-30 mg of bulk tissue that had not been sorted. Surgical resection served as treatment for the primary liver carcinoma of these patients. Histology found more than 80% viable tumor cells per sample. The chain links TRBV6-1 to TRBJ2-1, with D possibly called TRBD1 or TRBD2 (6 bases each). This receptor was identified in a man in his forties or fifties with primary liver carcinoma and hepatitis B virus infection. Source material: liver tumor tissue from sampling region 1. Subset meaning: tumor region T1, superior pole. CDR3 loop: CVSSGLGGDIEQFF. CDR3 DNA: TGTGTCAGCAGTGGGCTCGGAGGGGACATTGAGCAGTTCTTC.